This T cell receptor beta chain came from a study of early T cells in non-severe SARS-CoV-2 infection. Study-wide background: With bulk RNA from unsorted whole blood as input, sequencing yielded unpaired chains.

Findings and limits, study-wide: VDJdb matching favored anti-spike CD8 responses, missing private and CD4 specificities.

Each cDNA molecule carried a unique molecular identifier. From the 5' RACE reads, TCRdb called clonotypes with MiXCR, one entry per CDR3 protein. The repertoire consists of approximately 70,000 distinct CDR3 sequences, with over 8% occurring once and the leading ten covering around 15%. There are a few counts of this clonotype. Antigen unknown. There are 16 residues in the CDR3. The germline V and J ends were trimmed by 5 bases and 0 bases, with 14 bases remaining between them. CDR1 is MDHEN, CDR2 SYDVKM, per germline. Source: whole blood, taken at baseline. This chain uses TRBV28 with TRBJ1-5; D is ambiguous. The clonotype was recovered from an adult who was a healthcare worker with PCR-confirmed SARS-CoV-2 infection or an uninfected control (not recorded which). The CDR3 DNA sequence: TGTGCCAGCAGTCTACCCCGACCCTATAGCAATCAGCCCCAGCATTTT. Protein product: CASSLPRPYSNQPQHF. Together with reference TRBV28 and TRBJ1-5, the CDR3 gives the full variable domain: DVKVTQSSRYLVKRTGEKVFLECVQDMDHENMFWYRQDPGLGLRLIYFSYDVKMKEKGDIPEGYSVSREKKERFSLILESASTNQTSMYLCASSLPRPYSNQPQHFGDGTRLSIL.